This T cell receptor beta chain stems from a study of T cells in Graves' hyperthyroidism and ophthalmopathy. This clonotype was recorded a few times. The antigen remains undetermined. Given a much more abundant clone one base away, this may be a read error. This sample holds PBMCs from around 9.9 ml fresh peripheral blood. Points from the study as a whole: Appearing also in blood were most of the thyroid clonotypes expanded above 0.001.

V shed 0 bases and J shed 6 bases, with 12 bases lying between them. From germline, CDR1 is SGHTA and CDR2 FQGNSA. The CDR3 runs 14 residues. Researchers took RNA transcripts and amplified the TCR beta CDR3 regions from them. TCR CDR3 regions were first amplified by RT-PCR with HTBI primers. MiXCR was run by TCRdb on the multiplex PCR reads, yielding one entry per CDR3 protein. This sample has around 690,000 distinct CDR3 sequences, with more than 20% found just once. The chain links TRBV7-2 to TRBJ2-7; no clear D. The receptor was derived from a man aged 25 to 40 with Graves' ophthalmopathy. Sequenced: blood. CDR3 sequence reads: CASSLAPFGSEQYF. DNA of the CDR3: TGTGCCAGCAGCTTAGCCCCTTTCGGAAGCGAGCAGTACTTC.